This paragraph reports one T cell receptor beta chain. Its antigen target is currently unknown. Base qualities were left out, and no much larger clone turns up one base away. The time point label, read with the paper, signifies: individuals recovered from natural SARS-CoV-2 infection. The immunoSEQ Assay was used to sequence TCRbeta CDR3 regions. After extraction, genomic DNA underwent amplification by bias-controlled multiplex PCR, followed by high-throughput sequencing. The study's own analysis went as follows. To quantify the absolute abundance of every unique TCRbeta CDR3 region, sequences were collapsed and filtered. T cell fraction was estimated by normalizing TCRbeta template counts to usable DNA, which was measured by amplifying reference genes present in all nucleated cells. Repertoire TCRs were annotated as SARS-CoV-2-specific when V gene, CDR3 amino acid sequence and J gene were exactly matched to a known reactive TCR set. The reference SARS-CoV-2 TCR set was derived from MIRA and filtered for enrichment in COVID-19-positive ImmuneCODE repertoires, a step that removed public or cross-reactive TCRs. Using the MIRA antigens, annotated TCRs were further analysed by specific ORF or by position within an ORF. Depth was the summed frequency of annotated unique rearrangements, while breadth was defined as annotated unique rearrangements over total unique productive rearrangements. TCR breadth was compared between groups using two-sided Wilcoxon rank-sum tests. Here the immuneACCESS table is served through TCRdb, limited to in-frame sequences with V and J called. Missing clones are a known gap in these copies; in checked studies unresolved V genes cover under half, and the rest lacks a known reason. That table is the source of V, J and clone size, and D and trimming were worked out from the DNA. Counted in this sample were about 180,000 clones; roughly 87% of them appeared once. The ten largest clones take up approximately 6% of the sample.

These data originate in a study of Ad26.COV2.S vaccination and SARS-CoV-2 variants (dated by TCRdb to the early 2020s). For context, the study as a whole: TCRbeta repertoire sequencing served as the tool for gauging how specific and how broad the SARS-CoV-2-reactive T cell receptors were following Ad26.COV2.S vaccination. The TCR-sequenced set comprised around 30 samples: 19 Ad26.COV2.S vaccine recipients, 5 placebo recipients and 8 SARS-CoV-2 convalescent individuals.

On the study overall, not on this receptor specifically: According to the authors, total T cell responses may have been underestimated by the TCR breadth and depth analyses. Ad26.COV2.S recipients had higher spike-specific TCR breadth than placebo recipients (P = 0.0014). After vaccination, spike-specific CD8+ and CD4+ T cell responses were reported to show substantial breadth. Non-spike TCR breadth was comparable between vaccine and placebo recipients, consistent with the vaccine containing only spike.

The sequence was obtained from a human donor who had recovered from COVID-19. The sample consisted of peripheral blood, taken after recovery from COVID-19.

The DNA sequence reads TGTGCCAGCAGTGACCTCGGGACTAGCGTGGAGACCCAGTACTTC. This is translated as CASSDLGTSVETQYF. The sequence links TRBV25-1 to TRBJ2-5; 10 of the junction bases match TRBD2. From V the trimming removes 3 bases and from J it removes 5 bases, while the gene matches leave 6 bases of the junction unaccounted for. The CDR3 runs 15 amino acids, cysteine and phenylalanine included. Only the CDR3 DNA stays, 45 bases, in frame from base 1. Per the germline V gene, MGHDK is the CDR1 and SYGVNS is the CDR2.